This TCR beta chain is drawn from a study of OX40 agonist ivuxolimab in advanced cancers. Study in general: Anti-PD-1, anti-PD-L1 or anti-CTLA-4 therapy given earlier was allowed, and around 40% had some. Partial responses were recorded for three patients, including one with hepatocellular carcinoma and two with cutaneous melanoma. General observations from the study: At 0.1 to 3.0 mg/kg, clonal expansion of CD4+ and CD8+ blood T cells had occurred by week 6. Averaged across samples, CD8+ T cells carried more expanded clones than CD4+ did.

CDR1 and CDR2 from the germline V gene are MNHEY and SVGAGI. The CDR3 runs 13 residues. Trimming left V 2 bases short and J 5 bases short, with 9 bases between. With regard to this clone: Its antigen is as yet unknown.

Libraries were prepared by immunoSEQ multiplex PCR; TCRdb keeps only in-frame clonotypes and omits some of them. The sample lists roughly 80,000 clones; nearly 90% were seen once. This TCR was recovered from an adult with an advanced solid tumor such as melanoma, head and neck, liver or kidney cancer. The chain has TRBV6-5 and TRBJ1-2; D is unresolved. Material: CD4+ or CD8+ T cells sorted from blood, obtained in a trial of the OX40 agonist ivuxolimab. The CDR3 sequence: CASSYRRTYGYTF. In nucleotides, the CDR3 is TGTGCCAGCAGTTACCGGCGGACTTATGGCTACACCTTC.